This T cell receptor beta chain was observed in a study of tumor and adjacent non-tumor tissue in lung cancer. Study results and caveats: Significantly higher TCR diversity was found in tumor than normal lung.

Trimming took off 10 bases at V and 7 bases at J, with 11 bases between the two ends. Per the germline V gene, CDR1 is MNHEY and CDR2 is SVGAGI. The CDR3 runs 12 residues. A modified ARM-PCR protocol with three rounds of nested PCR amplified TCRbeta. Via MiXCR, TCRdb re-called the multiplex PCR reads, giving one row per CDR3 protein. The sample shows 60,000 to 100,000 distinct CDR3 sequences, 76% of them seen only once. About this clonotype itself: The antigen remains unidentified.

RNA was extracted from bulk tissue without any cell sorting. This non-tumor lung sample came from over 3 cm beyond the tumor edge. Donors were chemotherapy-naive, newly diagnosed lung cancer surgical patients in China, August–November 2014. Sample: distant non-tumor lung tissue. This chain joins TRBV6-5 and TRBJ1-6; D unresolved. The sequence came from a man between 65 and 85 years old with non-small cell lung cancer. Here the CDR3 DNA reads TGTGCCAACACTTACCAGAATTCACCCCTCCACTTT. It translates to CANTYQNSPLHF.